One sample yielded the 3 T cell receptor beta chains listed below, sequenced in a study of blood T cell repertoires in COVID-19. Produced via immunoSEQ multiplex PCR; TCRdb's table is partial and in-frame only. The sample contains under 300,000 clones, 75% to 85% of which appear only once. The sequenced material came from peripheral blood. The receptors stem from a woman in her sixties with active or convalescent COVID-19.

V and J are TRBV6-6 and TRBJ2-7; 8 bases map to TRBD1. The CDR3 consists of 15 residues. The V and J ends lost 2 bases and 5 bases, in that order; junction bases with no gene match: 8. The germline V gene has CDR1 MNHNY and CDR2 SVGAGI (reference sequence). CDR3 bases: TGTGCCAGCAGTTACACGACAGGGGTAGTAGACGAGCAGTACTTC. This codes for CASSYTTGVVDEQYF.

The chain is built from TRBV4-3 and TRBJ1-3; D possibly corresponds to TRBD1 (5 bases). V was cut by 1 base and J by 0 bases, with 13 bases left in between. Germline-derived CDR1 and CDR2 are LGHNA and YSLEER. CDR3 size: 17 residues. The CDR3 here is CASSQAYRPLSGNTIYF. Written as DNA, the CDR3 is TGCGCCAGCAGCCAAGCCTACAGGCCACTCTCTGGAAACACCATATATTTT.

This clone was picked up many times. V is TRBV11-2 and J is TRBJ1-2, with D unresolved. V lost 0 bases, J lost 4 bases, and 9 bases lay in between. The CDR3 is made up of 14 amino acids. CDR1 and CDR2 from the germline V gene are SGHAT and FQNNGV. CDR3 sequence reads: CASSLEGVFYGYTF. CDR3 DNA: TGTGCCAGCAGCTTAGAGGGCGTTTTCTATGGCTACACCTTC.